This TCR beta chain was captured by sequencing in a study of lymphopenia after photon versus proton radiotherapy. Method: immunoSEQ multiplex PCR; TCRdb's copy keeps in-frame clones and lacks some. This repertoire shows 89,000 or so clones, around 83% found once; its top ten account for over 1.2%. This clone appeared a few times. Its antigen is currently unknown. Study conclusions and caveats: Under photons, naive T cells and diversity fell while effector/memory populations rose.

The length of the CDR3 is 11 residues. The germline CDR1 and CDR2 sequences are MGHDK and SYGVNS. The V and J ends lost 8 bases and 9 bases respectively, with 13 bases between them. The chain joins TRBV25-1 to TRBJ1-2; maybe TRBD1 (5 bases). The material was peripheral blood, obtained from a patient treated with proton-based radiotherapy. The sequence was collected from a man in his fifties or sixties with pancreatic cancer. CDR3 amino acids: CASLWGMSYTF. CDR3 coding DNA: TGTGCCAGCCTGTGGGGGATGAGCTACACCTTC.